This record looks at one T cell receptor beta chain sequence and its context. This sample was taken from a study of shared clonotypes between healthy human individuals. TCRdb's table, derived via immunoSEQ multiplex PCR, lists solely in-frame clones and lacks some. The sample records hundreds of thousands of clones, roughly 96% being singletons. As defined, naive CD8 cells were CD45RO-negative and positively selected for CCR7, with terminally differentiated effector memory CD45RA+ cells excluded. CDR1 and CDR2 (germline): MNHEY, SMNVEV (reference sequence). The CDR3 contains 15 residues. J gave up 5 bases and V 6 bases, and 8 bases lay outside the gene matches.

The source of this sequence is a woman aged 25 to 39 in good health. The V gene is TRBV27, the J gene TRBJ2-1; 9 bases agree with TRBD2. Sequencing used naive CD8+ T cells sorted from blood. DNA for the CDR3: TGTGCCAGCAGCGCCGGGACTAGCTTTGACAATGAGCAGTTCTTC. Translating it yields CASSAGTSFDNEQFF.